This T cell receptor (beta chain) was documented in a study of beta chain features in type 1 diabetes. Sequencing targeted expressed TCRB transcripts, as all isolated RNA had been reverse transcribed. The data were produced by immunoSEQ multiplex PCR, yet TCRdb's version contains in-frame clones alone and is incomplete. The data hold hundreds of thousands of clones, with around 28% observed a single time. This clone was counted only a few times. Its antigen is unidentified. Trimming removed 5 bases from V and 1 base from J, with 10 bases in between. Germline lookup yields CDR1 GTSNPN and CDR2 SVGIG (reference sequence). This CDR3 contains 13 residues. Study-wide results and limits: For patients, the naive, central memory and Treg TCRB repertoires appeared more alike than for healthy donors.

Staining for CD45RO/CCR7/CD25/CD127/CD95/CD27 allowed sorting of CD4+ naive, central memory, regulatory and stem cell-like memory cells. Each sorted population was over 98% pure. The chain joins TRBV30 to TRBJ2-3, with a weak D call TRBD2 (6 bases). Sequenced input: naive CD4+ T cells from blood. The receptor was derived from a man between 18 and 35 years old in good health. The CDR3 loop is CAWVGTGTDTQYF. Here the CDR3 DNA reads TGTGCCTGGGTTGGGACTGGCACAGATACGCAGTATTTT.